This TCR beta chain was sequenced for a study of a mutant IDH1 vaccine in newly diagnosed glioma. Study context: Earlier treatment was radiotherapy, temozolomide, or both, with most getting both.

The time point denotes: week 47, end of study. In every dose of vaccine, 300 ug of mutant IDH1 20-mer peptide was given alongside topical imiquimod. New astrocytomas of WHO grade 3 or 4 that were IDH1-mutant and ATRX-lost were found in the donors. Unmatched junction bases numbered 7, after V lost 6 bases and J lost 4 bases. CDR1 is MNHNY and CDR2 is SVGAGI in the germline V gene (reference sequence). This CDR3 comprises 14 residues. Produced via immunoSEQ multiplex PCR; TCRdb's table is partial and in-frame only. The table includes about 24,000 clones, roughly 80% detected once. Regarding this clone: What it binds is not known.

The source is a middle-aged man with glioma. The specimen was PBMCs, collected from a glioma patient whose treatment included an IDH1 peptide vaccine. The chain combines TRBV6-6 with TRBJ2-5, with 8 bases aligning to TRBD1. CDR3 in DNA: TGTGCCAGCAGCCGGTCAGGGGGCCGAGAGACCCAGTACTTC. It is translated as CASSRSGGRETQYF.